One sample yielded the 2 T cell receptor beta chains listed below, sequenced in a study of T cell changes during pregnancy in multiple sclerosis. The protocol was immunoSEQ multiplex PCR, while the TCRdb copy is restricted to in-frame clones and leaves out a portion. The sample holds tens of thousands of clones, roughly 92% seen once. The sample consisted of peripheral blood, taken in the second trimester of pregnancy. These receptors all stem from a female donor with multiple sclerosis, enrolled in a pregnancy study.

CDR3 region: CASSLTPEETQYF. CDR3 DNA: TGTGCCAGCAGCTTAACTCCGGAAGAGACCCAGTACTTC. The chain couples TRBV7-3 to TRBJ2-5; no clear D gene. CDR3 length: 13 residues. Germline lookup yields CDR1 SGHTA and CDR2 FQGTGA. Trimming pared 0 bases from V and 3 bases from J, leaving 5 bases between.

This rearrangement joins TRBV5-4 to TRBJ1-2; D unclear. With 4 bases removed from V and 3 bases from J, the gap between germline ends came to 16 bases. The CDR3 has 15 residues. Germline assignment: CDR1 SGHNT and CDR2 YYREEE (reference sequence). As DNA, the CDR3 is TGTGCCAGCAGCCAACCCGGGTCGAATTACTATGGCTACACCTTC. This codes for CASSQPGSNYYGYTF.